Below, 19 T cell receptor beta chains from the same sample are listed, as sequenced in a study of regulatory T cells in long-lasting Graves disease. To make TCR beta libraries, researchers used iRepertoire HTBI primers and Arm-PCR of CDR3 regions. MiXCR was run by TCRdb on the multiplex PCR reads, yielding one entry per CDR3 protein. The sample yields 200,000 to 250,000 distinct CDR3 sequences, roughly 20% seen once. Time point described: newly diagnosed GD, antithyroid drugs for less than 3 months. From RNA extracted from PBMCs, the TCR library was made. The data also belong to a second study, concerning T cells in Graves' hyperthyroidism and ophthalmopathy.

The sequencing here drew on peripheral blood mononuclear cells (PBMCs), taken at new diagnosis, from a patient treated with antithyroid drugs. The source of these receptors is a woman aged 25 to 45 with Graves disease.

The chain employs TRBV20-1 and TRBJ2-7, with a possible D match to TRBD1 (6 bases). CDR3 length: 13 residues. The ends were cut back, 1 base at V and 3 bases at J, with 10 bases in the middle. Germline values: CDR1 DFQATT, CDR2 SNEGSKA (reference sequence). The CDR3 sequence is CSARGTAIYEQYF. CDR3 DNA: TGCAGTGCTAGAGGGACAGCGATCTACGAGCAGTACTTC.

This clonotype showed up many times. The chain uses TRBV14 and TRBJ2-5; D remains unclear. Trimming removed 2 bases from V and 4 bases from J, with 17 bases in between. The CDR3 sequence is 16 residues long. Germline V gene data show CDR1 as SGHDN and CDR2 as FVKESK. The CDR3 spells CASSQLDRAIGETQYF. In DNA, the CDR3 is TGTGCCAGCAGCCAACTGGACCGGGCCATAGGAGAGACCCAGTACTTC.

This clonotype came up a few times. The chain uses TRBV5-6 and TRBJ2-7; weak D call: TRBD2 (6 bases). V was trimmed by 6 bases and J by 2 bases, leaving 21 bases between them. Germline loops: CDR1 SGHDT, CDR2 YYEEEE. The CDR3 has 16 residues. The CDR3 sequence is CASIPRRATYTYEQYF. CDR3 DNA sequence: TGTGCCAGCATCCCCAGGAGGGCCACTTACACCTACGAGCAGTACTTC.

This clonotype was picked up a small number of times. The J gene is TRBJ1-5, the V gene TRBV19, with 8 bases that match TRBD1. The CDR3 loop spans 14 amino acids. Germline V CDR1 and CDR2: LNHDA, SQIVND (reference sequence). The V gene end was trimmed by 5 bases and the J gene end by 7 bases; junction bases not matched to a gene: 7. The CDR3 sequence is CASSEQGGIQPQHF. DNA of the CDR3: TGTGCCAGTAGTGAACAGGGGGGAATCCAGCCCCAGCATTTT.

As to this clonotype: A much bigger clone sits one base away, suggesting this may be a read error. The chain employs TRBV19 and TRBJ1-2; D gene unclear. This CDR3 has 13 amino acids. The V gene's germline CDR1 is LNHDA and CDR2 SQIVND (reference sequence). Trimming removed 5 bases at V and 10 bases at J, with 17 bases between. In nucleotides, the CDR3 is TGTGCCAGTAGTCCGAAGAGAACAGATGACTACACCTTC. Amino acids: CASSPKRTDDYTF. The whole variable domain, filled in from reference TRBV19 and TRBJ1-2, reads DGGITQSPKYLFRKEGQNVTLSCEQNLNHDAMYWYRQDPGQGLRLIYYSQIVNDFQKGDIAEGYSVSREKKESFPLTVTSAQKNPTAFYLCASSPKRTDDYTFGSGTRLTVV.

This clonotype has more than one count but fewer than ten. The chain has TRBV5-8 and TRBJ2-3; possible D gene TRBD1, 6 bases. The DNA end is a closer match to TRBJ2-7, so the J assignment may be wrong. Germline V gene data show CDR1 as SGHTS and CDR2 as YDEGEE. CDR3 size: 18 residues. The CDR3 nucleotides read TGTGCCAGCAGCTTTTCGGGGCTGGCTGGGGGCAGGACCTACGAGCAGTACTTC. This codes for CASSFSGLAGGRTYEQYF.

This clonotype was observed many times. This chain joins TRBV9 and TRBJ1-3, with a weak D call TRBD1 (5 bases). V was trimmed by 3 bases and J by 2 bases, leaving 15 bases between them. This CDR3 has 16 residues. Per germline, CDR1 SGDLS and CDR2 YYNGEE. The CDR3 nucleotides are TGTGCCAGCAGCGCTCCTCCGGGACGCACTGGAAACACCATATATTTT. Protein sequence: CASSAPPGRTGNTIYF.

This clonotype has at least ten counts. The chain couples TRBV6-7 to TRBJ1-5, with a possible D match to TRBD1 (6 bases). TRBV6-7 is marked as an open reading frame, function uncertain. This CDR3 is built from 17 residues. V shed 2 bases and J shed 0 bases, with 14 bases lying between them. Here the CDR3 DNA reads TGTGCCAGCAGTTACCCCCCATACAGGGATAGCAATCAGCCCCAGCATTTT. Translated: CASSYPPYRDSNQPQHF.

This clonotype has at least ten counts. The gene calls are TRBV5-1 and TRBJ2-7; 8 bases fit TRBD2. The CDR3 consists of 15 residues. V lost 4 bases, J lost 0 bases, and 6 bases stayed unmatched. Germline assignment: CDR1 SGHRS and CDR2 YFSETQ. The CDR3 is CASSLGGGGSYEQYF. As DNA, the CDR3 is TGCGCCAGCAGCCTCGGGGGGGGGGGCTCCTACGAGCAGTACTTC.

This clonotype was seen ten or more times. The chain couples TRBV18 to TRBJ1-1, with D uncertain. The CDR3 covers 15 residues. The V and J ends lost 0 bases and 1 base respectively, with 9 bases between them. Germline CDR1 is KGHSH and CDR2 is LQKENI. The CDR3 DNA sequence: TGTGCCAGCTCACCACCTCGAGAGAAGAACACTGAAGCTTTCTTT. The encoded protein is CASSPPREKNTEAFF.

This clonotype was recorded at least ten times. The chain links TRBV20-1 to TRBJ1-5; possible D gene TRBD1, 5 bases. The V and J ends lost 3 bases and 7 bases respectively, with 10 bases between them. This CDR3 contains 12 residues. CDR1 is DFQATT and CDR2 is SNEGSKA in the germline V gene (reference sequence). CDR3 sequence: CSASGGEQPQHF. The CDR3, as DNA: TGCAGTGCTAGTGGAGGGGAACAGCCCCAGCATTTT.

The chain combines TRBV6-1 with TRBJ1-5, with a tentative D call TRBD1 (5 bases). This CDR3 comprises 13 residues. The ends were cut back, 5 bases at V and 7 bases at J, with 12 bases in the middle. Germline V gene data show CDR1 as MNHNS and CDR2 as SASEGT. The CDR3 DNA reads TGTGCCAGCAGTCAGACATGGGGGCAGCCCCAGCATTTT. This translates into CASSQTWGQPQHF.

This clonotype has at least ten counts. The CDR3 DNA reads as TGTGCCAGCAGCCCAGCAGGGTGGGGGGCAACTAATGAAAAACTGTTTTTT. Encoded protein: CASSPAGWGATNEKLFF. This chain uses TRBV28 with TRBJ1-4; TRBD1 is a possible D gene (5 bases). The CDR3 covers 17 residues. V gave up 6 bases and J gave up 0 bases, with 17 bases separating them. The germline V gene encodes CDR1 MDHEN and CDR2 SYDVKM.

The chain recombines TRBV11-2 with TRBJ2-7; no reliable D call. V was clipped by 1 base and J by 2 bases, with 12 bases between them. The germline V gene encodes CDR1 SGHAT and CDR2 FQNNGV. CDR3 size: 15 residues. The CDR3 bases are TGTGCCAGCAGCTTAGCACATGGACCAGCCTACGAGCAGTACTTC. It encodes CASSLAHGPAYEQYF.

This chain links TRBV12-3 or TRBV12-4 with TRBJ1-1, with D possibly being TRBD1 (5 bases). Deletions cut 6 bases from V and 8 bases from J, with 25 bases between. This CDR3 spans 16 amino acids. The CDR3 here is CASRSPPGQGLAEAFF. The DNA of the CDR3 is TGTGCCAGCAGGTCCCCCCCGGGGCAGGGATTAGCGGAAGCTTTCTTT.

This clonotype was counted ten times or more. The chain is built from TRBV28 and TRBJ2-3, with 8 bases aligning to TRBD1. V shed 4 bases and J 4 bases; nucleotides not matched to a gene: 7. The CDR3 covers 15 residues. Germline V gives CDR1 MDHEN, CDR2 SYDVKM. In nucleotides, the CDR3 is TGTGCCAGCAGTTCCCCGGACAGGGAAGCAGATACGCAGTATTTT. Translation: CASSSPDREADTQYF.

This clonotype showed up many times. This chain uses TRBV2 with TRBJ2-1; 9 nucleotides match TRBD2. V dropped 6 bases and J dropped 2; count of bases not matched to a gene: 8. Germline assignment: CDR1 SNHLY and CDR2 FYNNEI. The CDR3 sequence is 16 residues long. CDR3 protein: CASRSILAGAYNEQFF. The CDR3 nucleotides read TGTGCCAGCAGATCGATATTAGCGGGGGCCTACAATGAGCAGTTCTTC.

The chain couples TRBV18 to TRBJ2-1, with D possibly being TRBD1 (5 bases). CDR3 length equals 12 residues. The germline V gene encodes CDR1 KGHSH and CDR2 LQKENI. Trimming shortened V by 4 bases and J by 14 bases, and 15 bases separated the two germline ends. The DNA of the CDR3 is TGTGCCAGCTCACGGGGCCGTGTCCAGAAGTTCTTC. This translates into CASSRGRVQKFF.

This clonotype was counted ten times or more. The rearrangement joins TRBV19 to TRBJ2-7; 11 bases match TRBD1. The CDR3 contains 17 residues. CDR1 is LNHDA, CDR2 SQIVND, per germline (reference sequence). The trim removed 4 bases at V and 4 bases at J, leaving 12 bases unmatched. This CDR3 reads CASSRGPGTGGKYEQYF. The CDR3 DNA follows: TGTGCCAGTAGTAGAGGCCCCGGGACAGGGGGAAAATACGAGCAGTACTTC.